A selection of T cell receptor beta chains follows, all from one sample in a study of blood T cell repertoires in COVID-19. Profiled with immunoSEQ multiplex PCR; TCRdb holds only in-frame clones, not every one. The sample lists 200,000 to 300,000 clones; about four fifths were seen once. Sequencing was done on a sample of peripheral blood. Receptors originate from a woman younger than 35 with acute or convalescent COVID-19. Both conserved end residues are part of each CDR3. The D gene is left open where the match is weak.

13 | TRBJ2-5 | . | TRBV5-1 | CASSSGVVETQYF
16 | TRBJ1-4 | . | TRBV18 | CASSPLQGITNEKLFF
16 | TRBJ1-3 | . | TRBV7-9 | CASSLALGGPGNTIYF
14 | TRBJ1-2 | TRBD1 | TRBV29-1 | CSVGAGGYGYGYTF
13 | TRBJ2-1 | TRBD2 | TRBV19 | CASSSGRAHEQFF
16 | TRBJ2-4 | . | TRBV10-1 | CARARGRPLAKNIQYF
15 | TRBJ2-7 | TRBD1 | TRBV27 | CASRPAGTGGYEQYF
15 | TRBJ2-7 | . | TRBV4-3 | CASSLLEVTSYEQYF
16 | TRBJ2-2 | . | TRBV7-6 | CASSIRAGRGTGELFF
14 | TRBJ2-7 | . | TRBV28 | CASSFNPGGYEQYF
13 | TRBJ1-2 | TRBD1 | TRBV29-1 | CSVVDRGLGGYTF
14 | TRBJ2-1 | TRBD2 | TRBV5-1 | CASSLPSGSNEQFF
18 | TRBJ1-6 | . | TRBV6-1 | CASSERVGRAASRSPLHF
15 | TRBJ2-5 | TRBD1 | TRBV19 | CASSRQGVGQETQYF
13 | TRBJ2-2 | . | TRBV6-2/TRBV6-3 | CASSLRDTGELFF
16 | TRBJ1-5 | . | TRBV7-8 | CASSSSVGYSNQPQHF
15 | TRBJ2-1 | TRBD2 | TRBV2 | CASNVRRLAGEEQFF
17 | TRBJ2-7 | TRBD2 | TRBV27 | CASSPYLELAAAYEQYF
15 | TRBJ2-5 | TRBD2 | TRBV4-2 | CASSHGGRDQETQYF
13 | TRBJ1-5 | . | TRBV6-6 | CASSTSGNQPQHF
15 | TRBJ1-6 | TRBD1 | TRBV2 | CASSGRTGDNSPLHF
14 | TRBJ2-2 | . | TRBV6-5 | CASSPAAAPGELFF